The present T cell receptor beta chain was sequenced within a study of radiotherapy plus CTLA-4 blockade in lung cancer (dated by TCRdb to the late 2010s). About the investigation overall: Among enrolled patients, 15% to 20% had an objective response and roughly 30% reached disease control.

The study at large found these results: The strongest predictors of response were reported to be early dynamic shifts in blood T cell clones along with a rise in serum interferon-beta following radiation. After treatment with radiotherapy and ipilimumab, TCR clones that originated in tumors expanded in peripheral blood.

To note about this clone: What this receptor recognizes is not known. Base qualities were left out, and no much larger clone turns up one base away.

The CDR3 numbers 15 residues from cysteine through phenylalanine. Solely the CDR3 DNA is kept, with 45 bases framed from the first base. The junction carries 9 bases between V and J, which are trimmed by 2 bases and 0 bases respectively. The germline V gene specifies SGDLS as CDR1 and YYNGEE as CDR2. The study evaluated CTLA-4 blockade (ipilimumab) given together with focal radiation therapy in patients who had chemo-refractory metastatic non-small-cell lung cancer. The library came from the immunoSEQ multiplex PCR assay. TCRdb limited this immuneACCESS table to in-frame rearrangements with V and J called. A share of clones is missing; checked studies link under half to unresolved V genes, and the rest is unexplained. For this sample the table gives roughly 78,000 clones, of which around four fifths were detected only once. 7% to 8% of the sample belongs to the ten largest clones.

The chain links TRBV9 with TRBJ1-5, with no confidently assigned D gene. The TCR was taken from a human donor with non-small cell lung cancer who had a complete response to radiotherapy plus ipilimumab. The sample was peripheral blood, taken from a patient treated with radiotherapy plus ipilimumab. The sequenced DNA is TGTGCCAGCAGCGTTTCAGGATCTAGCAATCAGCCCCAGCATTTT. Translated, it reads CASSVSGSSNQPQHF.